Presented here are 20 T cell receptor beta chains from one specimen sequenced in a study of CD8+ T cells in alopecia areata (dated by TCRdb to the late 2010s). Receptor amplification or capture employed the immunoSEQ multiplex PCR assay. For TCR sequencing, RNA was extracted from every sample and reverse transcribed into cDNA to serve as template. TCRdb holds this immuneACCESS table with in-frame rearrangements only. Some clones are missing; in checked studies, unresolved V genes explain under half, and the rest has no known cause. This sample holds 190,000 or so clones; under 60% were observed only once. The ten largest clones represent around 12% of the sample. The label giving this sample's time point can be read as: about 5 months on oral tofacitinib. This specimen's treatment or condition label, interpreted: oral pan-JAK inhibitor, 5-10 mg twice daily. The sequenced sample was CD8+ T cells sorted from blood, obtained at week 24, from a patient treated with tofacitinib. The receptors come from a human donor with alopecia areata.

This clone was observed a handful of times. CDR3 protein: CAWTLGATNEKLFF. The CDR3 DNA sequence: TGTGCCTGGACCTTAGGAGCAACTAATGAAAAACTGTTTTTT. This sequence joins TRBV30 and TRBJ1-4, with D hard to call. Germline assignment: CDR1 GTSNPN and CDR2 SVGIG (reference sequence). V was pared by 4 bases and J by 0 bases, with 9 bases between. There are 14 residues in the CDR3.

The rearrangement links TRBV15 to TRBJ2-7; unclear D gene. Trimming stripped 6 bases from V and 3 bases from J, with 15 bases between. Germline V gives CDR1 LNHNV, CDR2 YYDKDF (reference sequence). The CDR3 covers 14 residues. The CDR3 sequence is CATSQPGLGYEQYF. The CDR3 DNA reads TGTGCCACCAGTCAACCGGGCCTCGGCTACGAGCAGTACTTC.

The V and J genes are TRBV29-1 and TRBJ2-6; maybe TRBD2 (5 bases). Germline loops: CDR1 SQVTM, CDR2 ANQGSEA. CDR3 size: 14 residues. Trimming shortened V by 6 bases and J by 2 bases, and 11 bases separated the two germline ends. Written as DNA, the CDR3 is TGCAGCGTCGCAGCGGAGGCTGGGGCCAACGTCCTGACTTTC. As protein: CSVAAEAGANVLTF.

This chain links TRBV5-1 with TRBJ1-4; D uncertain. The CDR3 length is 15 residues. Per the germline V gene, CDR1 is SGHRS and CDR2 is YFSETQ. The V and J ends lost 4 bases and 8 bases respectively, with 18 bases between them. The DNA of the CDR3 is TGCGCCAGCAGCGCTGACCCAACGATCGGCGAAAAACTGTTTTTT. Its protein is CASSADPTIGEKLFF.

Comments on this clone: A much larger clone is a single base away; this may be a read error. Other DNA sequences in the same sample also yield this CDR3. In DNA, the CDR3 is TGTGCCTGGAGTGTGGGGGGCAATCAGCCCCAGCATTTT. This encodes CAWSVGGNQPQHF. The chain joins TRBV30 to TRBJ1-5; TRBD1 might be the D (5 bases). The V and J ends lost 0 bases and 2 bases respectively, with 5 bases between them. This CDR3 contains 13 residues. Germline V gene data show CDR1 as GTSNPN and CDR2 as SVGIG (reference sequence). Supplemented by reference TRBV30 and TRBJ1-5, the full variable domain reads SQTIHQWPATLVQPVGSPLSLECTVEGTSNPNLYWYRQAAGRGLQLLFYSVGIGQISSEVPQNLSASRPQDRQFILSSKKLLLSDSGFYLCAWSVGGNQPQHFGDGTRLSIL.

The chain couples TRBV5-4 to TRBJ1-1; D unresolved. The ends were cut back, 0 bases at V and 7 bases at J, with 16 bases in the middle. Per the germline V gene, CDR1 is SGHNT and CDR2 is YYREEE (reference sequence). The length of the CDR3 is 15 residues. The CDR3 spells CASSLEGESFDEAFF. The CDR3 nucleotides read TGTGCCAGCAGCTTGGAGGGCGAAAGCTTTGATGAAGCTTTCTTT.

The genes are TRBV4-2 and TRBJ2-3; possible D gene TRBD2, 5 bases. Germline V lookup: CDR1 LGHNA, CDR2 YNFKEQ. V was clipped by 1 base and J by 2 bases, with 13 bases between them. The CDR3 extends over 16 amino acids. DNA for the CDR3: TGTGCCAGCAGCCAAGGCCGGGGTCTTAACACAGATACGCAGTATTTT. Protein product: CASSQGRGLNTDTQYF.

This clone was seen a handful of times. The chain employs TRBV4-1 and TRBJ2-1; D uncertain. V lost 0 bases and J 9 bases, leaving 9 bases between the germline ends. The CDR3 runs 13 residues. Germline V lookup: CDR1 MGHRA, CDR2 YSYEKL. The CDR3 DNA sequence: TGCGCCAGCAGCCAAGATGGAACCCCTGAGCAGTTCTTC. Its protein is CASSQDGTPEQFF.

This rearrangement joins TRBV4-1 to TRBJ1-1, with D unclear. The length of the CDR3 is 15 residues. The V gene lost 2 bases and the J gene lost 3 bases, with 13 bases spanning the gap. Germline CDR1 is MGHRA and CDR2 is YSYEKL. The CDR3 bases are TGCGCCAGCAGCCAATTCTCCGGACCCTACACTGAAGCTTTCTTT. It specifies CASSQFSGPYTEAFF.

This clone was seen a few times. DNA for the CDR3: TGTGCCATCAGTGAGGCAAGGCATGAGCAGTTCTTC. It specifies CAISEARHEQFF. The V and J genes are TRBV10-3 and TRBJ2-1; D not resolved. Germline V CDR1 and CDR2: ENHRY, SYGVKD. The V end was cut by 2 bases, the J end by 8 bases, with 7 bases between. The CDR3 has 12 amino acids.

This clone was detected only a few times. This chain connects TRBV30 to TRBJ2-3; 10 bases line up with TRBD2. V was clipped by 5 bases and J by 9 bases; unmatched bases: 5. This CDR3 contains 12 residues. CDR1 GTSNPN and CDR2 SVGIG come from the germline V gene (reference sequence). In DNA, the CDR3 is TGTGCCTGGGAGCGGGGGGGCCGCACGCAGTATTTT. This sequence encodes CAWERGGRTQYF. Looking up the rest from reference TRBV30 and TRBJ2-3 gives the full variable domain: SQTIHQWPATLVQPVGSPLSLECTVEGTSNPNLYWYRQAAGRGLQLLFYSVGIGQISSEVPQNLSASRPQDRQFILSSKKLLLSDSGFYLCAWERGGRTQYFGPGTRLTVL.

This chain links TRBV9 with TRBJ1-1; D may be TRBD1 (5 bases). The CDR3 contains 16 residues. The V end lost 0 bases, the J end lost 0 bases, and 12 bases lay between the germline ends. Germline CDR1 reads SGDLS; CDR2 reads YYNGEE. The CDR3 DNA is TGTGCCAGCAGCGTAGCAGGGTACGGAATGAACACTGAAGCTTTCTTT. Protein sequence: CASSVAGYGMNTEAFF.

The chain has TRBV9 and TRBJ1-5; D not certain. With 2 bases removed from V and 0 bases from J, the gap between germline ends came to 9 bases. The CDR3 has 15 amino acids. The germline CDR1 and CDR2 sequences are SGDLS and YYNGEE. The CDR3 is CASSVSSASNQPQHF. CDR3 bases: TGTGCCAGCAGCGTTTCATCGGCTAGCAATCAGCCCCAGCATTTT.

The chain uses TRBV6-5 and TRBJ2-5, with D possibly TRBD2 on 6 matching bases. Germline loops: CDR1 MNHEY, CDR2 SVGAGI. Trimming took off 4 bases at V and 5 bases at J, with 17 bases between the two ends. The CDR3 sequence is 15 residues long. For the CDR3, the DNA is TGTGCCAGCAGTTCGAATACACGGGAGTGGGAGACCCAGTACTTC. Encoded protein: CASSSNTREWETQYF.

This clone was seen more than once but under ten times. This chain joins TRBV7-9 and TRBJ2-7; TRBD1 aligns across 10 bases. This CDR3 comprises 14 residues. The V and J ends lost 7 bases and 3 bases, in that order; junction bases with no gene match: 6. Per the germline V gene, CDR1 is SEHNR and CDR2 is FQNEAQ (reference sequence). The CDR3 nucleotides read TGTGCCAGCACCGACCGGGACAGGGGCTACGAGCAGTACTTC. This translates into CASTDRDRGYEQYF. The full variable domain, completed using reference TRBV7-9 and TRBJ2-7, is DTGVSQNPRHKITKRGQNVTFRCDPISEHNRLYWYRQTLGQGPEFLTYFQNEAQLEKSRLLSDRFSAERPKGSFSTLEIQRTEQGDSAMYLCASTDRDRGYEQYFGPGTRLTVT.

This clone occurred once. The chain is built from TRBV13 and TRBJ2-7, with D possibly called TRBD1 or TRBD2 (6 bases each). This CDR3 comprises 15 residues. CDR1 and CDR2 from the germline V gene are PRHDT and FYEKMQ (reference sequence). V was clipped by 2 bases and J by 4 bases, with 15 bases between them. The CDR3 nucleotides read TGTGCCAGCAGCTTAAGTGGGGGCGGGGCATACGAGCAGTACTTC. As protein: CASSLSGGGAYEQYF.

The chain couples TRBV10-3 to TRBJ1-2; D remains unclear. Germline V gives CDR1 ENHRY, CDR2 SYGVKD. The CDR3 is 16 residues long. Trimming shortened V by 1 base and J by 5 bases, and 17 bases separated the two germline ends. The CDR3 sequence is CAISELKEGREYGYTF. In DNA form, the CDR3 reads TGTGCCATCAGTGAGTTAAAGGAAGGAAGGGAATATGGCTACACCTTC.

V usage is TRBV28 and J usage is TRBJ1-6; 10 bases match TRBD1. V shed 7 bases, J shed 6 bases, and the junction held 6 bases outside the gene matches. The V gene's germline CDR1 is MDHEN and CDR2 SYDVKM. The CDR3 loop spans 15 amino acids. CDR3 in amino acids: CASIPRDRGNSPLHF. CDR3 nucleotide sequence: TGTGCCAGCATCCCCCGGGACAGGGGTAATTCACCCCTCCACTTT.

This clone occurred a few times. The chain is built from TRBV6-5 and TRBJ2-5, with 8 bases that match TRBD1. This CDR3 contains 12 residues. V was clipped by 6 bases and J by 5 bases; unmatched bases: 2. In germline, CDR1 is MNHEY, CDR2 SVGAGI. The CDR3 here is CASSRGRETQYF. CDR3 nucleotides: TGTGCCAGCAGCAGGGGGCGGGAGACCCAGTACTTC.

This sequence joins TRBV14 and TRBJ2-6; 8 bases line up with TRBD1. Germline V gene sequence: CDR1 SGHDN, CDR2 FVKESK. This CDR3 is 21 amino acids long. V trimming: 5 bases; J trimming: 0 bases; junction bases outside the gene matches: 18. The CDR3 DNA follows: TGTGCCAGCAGCGGAAGTAGGGACAGGCCCCAGTTTCCCTCTGGGGCCAACGTCCTGACTTTC. This encodes CASSGSRDRPQFPSGANVLTF.